A single sample gave rise to the 20 T cell receptor beta chains below, sequenced in a study of Ad26.COV2.S vaccination and SARS-CoV-2 variants. This sample's treatment: around 19 received Ad26.COV2.S at low or high dose, single or two shots; about 5 received placebo; per-sample allocation not given. Sampling was performed 63 days after the first vaccine or placebo injection. Measured with immunoSEQ multiplex PCR; TCRdb has only the in-frame clones, and not every one. The sample shows around 300,000 clones, 88% of them seen only once. This material consisted of peripheral blood, taken in a trial of Ad26.COV2.S vaccine versus placebo. Every receptor here comes from a person between 18 and 65 years old who received the Ad26.COV2.S COVID-19 vaccine or a placebo.

The chain uses TRBV27 and TRBJ1-5; D is perhaps TRBD1 (5 bases). CDR3 length equals 16 residues. CDR1 and CDR2 from the germline V gene are MNHEY and SMNVEV (reference sequence). Trimming pared 4 bases from V and 0 bases from J, leaving 13 bases between. The CDR3 DNA reads TGTGCCAGCAGTTCCTACCGGGACGTTAGCAATCAGCCCCAGCATTTT. Amino acid sequence: CASSSYRDVSNQPQHF.

This chain uses TRBV5-6 with TRBJ2-2; D is ambiguous. The CDR3 is made up of 13 amino acids. Looked up from germline, CDR1 is SGHDT and CDR2 is YYEEEE. Trimming shortened V by 4 bases and J by 8 bases, and 12 bases separated the two germline ends. The CDR3 nucleotides read TGTGCCAGCAGCGCGAAAGTGAAGGGGGAGCTGTTTTTT. It encodes CASSAKVKGELFF.

The rearrangement joins TRBV5-1 to TRBJ1-4, with unresolved D. CDR1 SGHRS and CDR2 YFSETQ come from the germline V gene. The CDR3 extends over 15 amino acids. The ends were cut back, 0 bases at V and 5 bases at J, with 11 bases in the middle. CDR3 residues: CASSLVGGLNEKLFF. The CDR3 bases are TGCGCCAGCAGCTTGGTCGGTGGCCTCAATGAAAAACTGTTTTTT.

The rearrangement uses TRBV6-5 and TRBJ2-2; D may be TRBD1 (5 bases). Trimming took off 7 bases at V and 2 bases at J, with 8 bases between the two ends. The V gene's germline CDR1 is MNHEY and CDR2 SVGAGI. The CDR3 runs 13 residues. The CDR3 protein is CASNDRNTGELFF. The CDR3 DNA is TGTGCCAGCAACGACAGAAACACCGGGGAGCTGTTTTTT.

This clone came up once. The rearrangement links TRBV5-1 to TRBJ2-4; no definite D call. The germline V and J ends were trimmed by 3 bases and 3 bases, with 4 bases remaining between them. The CDR3 has 12 residues. The germline V gene encodes CDR1 SGHRS and CDR2 YFSETQ. The CDR3 region is CASSYDKNIQYF. The CDR3 bases are TGCGCCAGCAGCTACGACAAAAACATTCAGTACTTC.

DNA for the CDR3: TGTGCCAGCAGCTTTAGAGGGGTCGGGGAGACCCAGTACTTC. Its translation is CASSFRGVGETQYF. The chain carries TRBV7-9 and TRBJ2-5; either TRBD1 or TRBD2 may fit D (5 bases each). CDR1 and CDR2 from the germline V gene are SEHNR and FQNEAQ (reference sequence). Trimming removed 3 bases from V and 5 bases from J, with 13 bases in between. The CDR3 has 14 amino acids. The whole variable domain, filled in from reference TRBV7-9 and TRBJ2-5, reads DTGVSQNPRHKITKRGQNVTFRCDPISEHNRLYWYRQTLGQGPEFLTYFQNEAQLEKSRLLSDRFSAERPKGSFSTLEIQRTEQGDSAMYLCASSFRGVGETQYFGPGTRLLVL.

The gene calls are TRBV4-2 and TRBJ2-7; D gene uncertain. The germline CDR1 and CDR2 sequences are LGHNA and YNFKEQ. V was shortened by 4 bases and J by 2 bases, with 15 bases between the two germline ends. This CDR3 has 15 residues. CDR3: CASSLTRTDTYEQYF. For the CDR3, the DNA is TGTGCCAGCAGCCTGACCCGGACCGATACCTACGAGCAGTACTTC.

The V gene is TRBV18, the J gene TRBJ1-5; D is perhaps TRBD1 (5 bases). V was shortened by 6 bases and J by 9 bases, with 18 bases between the two germline ends. CDR3 length: 14 amino acids. In germline, CDR1 is KGHSH, CDR2 LQKENI. In DNA form, the CDR3 reads TGTGCCAGCTCCCGGAGGCAGGGAGGAGGGCCCCAGCATTTT. Amino acids: CASSRRQGGGPQHF.

This chain joins TRBV7-3 and TRBJ2-3, with D maybe TRBD2 (6 bases). There are 15 residues in the CDR3. The V end was cut by 2 bases, the J end by 4 bases, with 13 bases between. The germline V gene encodes CDR1 SGHTA and CDR2 FQGTGA. This CDR3 reads CASSLLGGRSDTQYF. The CDR3 DNA follows: TGTGCCAGCAGCTTACTTGGGGGGAGGTCAGATACGCAGTATTTT. Full variable domain (remainder filled in from reference TRBV7-3 and TRBJ2-3): GAGVSQTPSNKVTEKGKYVELRCDPISGHTALYWYRQSLGQGPEFLIYFQGTGAADDSGLPNDRFFAVRPEGSVSTLKIQRTERGDSAVYLCASSLLGGRSDTQYFGPGTRLTVL.

The chain uses TRBV9 and TRBJ1-3; D call uncertain. The V gene lost 0 bases and the J gene lost 2 bases, with 9 bases spanning the gap. CDR1 and CDR2 (germline): SGDLS, YYNGEE. This CDR3 comprises 15 residues. This chain's CDR3 is CASSVGPGTGNTIYF. The CDR3 region has the DNA TGTGCCAGCAGCGTAGGCCCCGGTACTGGAAACACCATATATTTT. The full variable domain, completed using reference TRBV9 and TRBJ1-3, is DSGVTQTPKHLITATGQRVTLRCSPRSGDLSVYWYQQSLDQGLQFLIQYYNGEERAKGNILERFSAQQFPDLHSELNLSSLELGDSALYFCASSVGPGTGNTIYFGEGSWLTVV.

The genes are TRBV7-2 and TRBJ1-5; D is perhaps TRBD1 (5 bases). The CDR3 has 17 residues. Trimming took off 5 bases at V and 0 bases at J, with 17 bases between the two ends. The germline gives CDR1 SGHTA, CDR2 FQGNSA. The CDR3 DNA reads TGTGCCAGCAGCCGTGATGGGGGAGCACCTAGCAATCAGCCCCAGCATTTT. Amino acid sequence: CASSRDGGAPSNQPQHF.

The V gene is TRBV7-9, the J gene TRBJ2-7, with a weak D call TRBD1 (5 bases). This CDR3 is 14 amino acids long. V was clipped by 1 base and J by 3 bases, with 10 bases between them. Germline CDR1 SEHNR, CDR2 FQNEAQ (reference sequence). The CDR3 sequence: CASSLGNRYYEQYF. In nucleotides, the CDR3 is TGTGCCAGCAGCTTAGGGAACAGGTACTACGAGCAGTACTTC.

J is TRBJ1-2 and V is TRBV14, with TRBD1 matching 9 bases. V was clipped by 6 bases and J by 5 bases; unmatched bases: 7. The CDR3 is 14 amino acids. Germline-derived CDR1 and CDR2 are SGHDN and FVKESK. Here the CDR3 reads CASSYGQGTYGYTF. The CDR3 DNA reads TGTGCCAGCAGTTACGGACAGGGGACTTATGGCTACACCTTC. Full variable domain (outside the CDR3, taken from reference TRBV14 and TRBJ1-2): EAGVTQFPSHSVIEKGQTVTLRCDPISGHDNLYWYRRVMGKEIKFLLHFVKESKQDESGMPNNRFLAERTGGTYSTLKVQPAELEDSGVYFCASSYGQGTYGYTFGSGTRLTVV.

This clone has a single count. This chain connects TRBV28 to TRBJ2-2; TRBD2 matches at 8 bases. V trimming: 5 bases; J trimming: 1 base; junction bases outside the gene matches: 9. CDR3 length: 17 residues. Looked up from germline, CDR1 is MDHEN and CDR2 is SYDVKM. CDR3: CASSPPGGDENTGELFF. CDR3 DNA sequence: TGTGCCAGCAGTCCTCCCGGGGGGGATGAGAACACCGGGGAGCTGTTTTTT.

The genes are TRBV11-2 and TRBJ1-1; D is ambiguous. The CDR3 is 15 amino acids. V lost 2 bases and J lost 3, with 13 bases in between. The V gene's germline CDR1 is SGHAT and CDR2 FQNNGV. CDR3: CASSLRPWADTEAFF. The DNA of the CDR3 is TGTGCCAGCAGCTTACGGCCCTGGGCCGACACTGAAGCTTTCTTT.

The gene calls are TRBV6-4 and TRBJ2-2; tentative D call: TRBD1 (6 bases). Germline values: CDR1 MRHNA, CDR2 SNTAGT. The CDR3 is made up of 15 amino acids. V was cut by 4 bases and J by 2 bases, with 11 bases left in between. The CDR3 nucleotides are TGTGCCAGCAGTGCGTTAGGGGGAAACACCGGGGAGCTGTTTTTT. This translates into CASSALGGNTGELFF.

V is TRBV2 and J is TRBJ2-7; 7 bases line up with TRBD1. The CDR3 spans 12 residues. After removal of 8 bases from V and 3 bases from J, the junction contained 4 bases not matched to a gene. The germline CDR1 and CDR2 sequences are SNHLY and FYNNEI. The CDR3 sequence: CASGQENYEQYF. As DNA, the CDR3 is TGTGCCAGCGGACAGGAGAACTACGAGCAGTACTTC.

CDR3 in DNA: TGTGCCAGCAGTTACTCTAACAGGATCTCTGGAAACACCATATATTTT. Amino acid sequence: CASSYSNRISGNTIYF. The genes are TRBV6-5 and TRBJ1-3, with a possible D match to TRBD1 (5 bases). V lost 0 bases to trimming and J lost 0 bases, with 9 bases between them. This CDR3 has 16 residues. CDR1 is MNHEY, CDR2 SVGAGI, per germline.

The J gene is TRBJ2-7, the V gene TRBV7-2, with D possibly called TRBD1 or TRBD2 (5 bases each). This CDR3 is 14 amino acids long. Germline assignment: CDR1 SGHTA and CDR2 FQGNSA. Trimming left V 4 bases short and J 0 bases short, with 10 bases between. The DNA for the CDR3 is TGTGCCAGCAGCTCCGGGGCGGCCTCCTACGAGCAGTACTTC. Amino acids: CASSSGAASYEQYF.

This chain uses TRBV12-3 or TRBV12-4 with TRBJ2-1; possibly TRBD1 for D (6 bases). The germline V and J ends were trimmed by 4 bases and 4 bases, with 8 bases remaining between them. This CDR3 spans 13 amino acids. The CDR3 here is CASSSRGYNEQFF. The CDR3, as DNA: TGTGCCAGCAGTTCCAGGGGTTACAATGAGCAGTTCTTC.